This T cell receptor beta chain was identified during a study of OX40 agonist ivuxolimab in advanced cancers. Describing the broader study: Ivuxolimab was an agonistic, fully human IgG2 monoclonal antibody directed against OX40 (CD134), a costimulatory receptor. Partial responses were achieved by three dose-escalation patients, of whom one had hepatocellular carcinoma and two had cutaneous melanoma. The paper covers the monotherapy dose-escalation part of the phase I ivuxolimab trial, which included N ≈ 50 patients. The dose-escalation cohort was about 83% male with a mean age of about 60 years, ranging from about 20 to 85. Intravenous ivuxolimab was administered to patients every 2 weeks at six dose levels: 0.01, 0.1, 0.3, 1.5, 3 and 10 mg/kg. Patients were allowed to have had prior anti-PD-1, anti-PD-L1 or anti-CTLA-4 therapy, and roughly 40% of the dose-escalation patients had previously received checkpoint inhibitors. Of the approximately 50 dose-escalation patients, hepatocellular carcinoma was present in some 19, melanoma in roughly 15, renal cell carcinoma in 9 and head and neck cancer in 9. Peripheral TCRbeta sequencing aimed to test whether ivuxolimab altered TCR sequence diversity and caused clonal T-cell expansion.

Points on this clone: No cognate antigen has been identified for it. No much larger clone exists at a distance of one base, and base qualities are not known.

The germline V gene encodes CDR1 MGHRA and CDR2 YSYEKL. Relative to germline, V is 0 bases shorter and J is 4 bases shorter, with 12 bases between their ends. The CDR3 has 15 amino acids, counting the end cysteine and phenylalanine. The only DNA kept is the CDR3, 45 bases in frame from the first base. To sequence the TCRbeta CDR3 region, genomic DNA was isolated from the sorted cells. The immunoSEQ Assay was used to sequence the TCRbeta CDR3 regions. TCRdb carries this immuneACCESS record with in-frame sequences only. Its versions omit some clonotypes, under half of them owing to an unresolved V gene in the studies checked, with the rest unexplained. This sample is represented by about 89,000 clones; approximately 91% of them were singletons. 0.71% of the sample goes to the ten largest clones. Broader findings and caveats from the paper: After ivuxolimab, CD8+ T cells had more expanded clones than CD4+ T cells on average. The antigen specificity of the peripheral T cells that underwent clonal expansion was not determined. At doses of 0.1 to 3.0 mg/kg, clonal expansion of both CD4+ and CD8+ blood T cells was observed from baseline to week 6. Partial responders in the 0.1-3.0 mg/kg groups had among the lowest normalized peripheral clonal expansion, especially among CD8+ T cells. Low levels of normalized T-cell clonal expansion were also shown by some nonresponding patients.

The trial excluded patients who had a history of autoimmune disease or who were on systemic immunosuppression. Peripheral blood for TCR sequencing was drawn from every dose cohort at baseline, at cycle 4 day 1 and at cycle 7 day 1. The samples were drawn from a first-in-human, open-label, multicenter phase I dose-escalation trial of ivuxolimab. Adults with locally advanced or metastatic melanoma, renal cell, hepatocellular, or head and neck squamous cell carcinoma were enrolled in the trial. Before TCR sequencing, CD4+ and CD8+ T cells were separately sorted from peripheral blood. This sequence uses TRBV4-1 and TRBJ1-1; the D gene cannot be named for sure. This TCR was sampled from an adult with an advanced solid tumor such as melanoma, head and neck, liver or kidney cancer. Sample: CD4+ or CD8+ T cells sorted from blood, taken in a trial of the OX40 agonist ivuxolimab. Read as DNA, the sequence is TGCGCCAGCAGCCAAGAAGGATCCCAGGTCACTGAAGCTTTCTTT. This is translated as CASSQEGSQVTEAFF.